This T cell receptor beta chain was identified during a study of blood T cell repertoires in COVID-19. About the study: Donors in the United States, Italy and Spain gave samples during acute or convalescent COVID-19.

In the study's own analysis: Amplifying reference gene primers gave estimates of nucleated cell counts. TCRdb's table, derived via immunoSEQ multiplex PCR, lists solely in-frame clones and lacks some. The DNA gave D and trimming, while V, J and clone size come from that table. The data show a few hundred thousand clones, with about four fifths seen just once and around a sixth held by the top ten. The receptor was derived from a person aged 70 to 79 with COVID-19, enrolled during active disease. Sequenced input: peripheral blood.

DNA for the CDR3: TGTGCCAGCAACAAGAGGGGGTCCTACAATGAGCAGTTCTTC. Translating gives CASNKRGSYNEQFF. The rearrangement links TRBV6-5 to TRBJ2-1; a weak D match, TRBD1 (6 bases). The V gene lost 7 bases and the J gene lost 1 base, with 11 bases spanning the gap. The CDR3 spans 14 residues. Per the germline V gene, CDR1 is MNHEY and CDR2 is SVGAGI.